Listed here are 9 T cell receptor beta chains from one sample, sequenced in a study of post-analysis software for immune sequencing data. Study results and caveats: TRBV5-6, TRBV5-1 and TRBV20-1 were among four or five TRBV segments more frequent in patients than controls.

Their antigens remain unidentified. Unique molecular identifiers were built into the TCR beta cDNA libraries. TCRdb ran MiXCR on the PCR reads and lists one entry per CDR3 protein. Of around 400,000 distinct CDR3 sequences listed, 30% to 45% are singletons. Material: blood. Every receptor here comes from a girl between 10 and 17 years old with multiple sclerosis.

The chain uses TRBV7-9 and TRBJ2-1; D possibly corresponds to TRBD2 (6 bases). Germline-derived CDR1 and CDR2 are SEHNR and FQNEAQ (reference sequence). Trimming took 6 bases from V and 1 from J, leaving 16 bases between them. CDR3 size: 16 residues. The CDR3, as DNA: TGTGCCAGCAGGACACTGACTAGTTCTTCCTACAATGAGCAGTTCTTC. This sequence encodes CASRTLTSSSYNEQFF.

This sequence joins TRBV4-1 and TRBJ2-6, with 7 bases identical to TRBD1. Germline V gene sequence: CDR1 MGHRA, CDR2 YSYEKL. This CDR3 region has 15 residues. The ends lost 4 bases at V and 11 bases at J; junction bases unmatched: 11. The CDR3 region is CASSLTWGTDHVLTF. The CDR3 DNA follows: TGCGCCAGCAGCCTCACGTGGGGGACAGATCACGTCCTGACTTTC.

Here the CDR3 reads CAWSPKGHNQPQHF. The CDR3, as DNA: TGTGCCTGGAGCCCGAAGGGGCACAATCAGCCCCAGCATTTT. The chain carries TRBV30 and TRBJ1-5; D is possibly TRBD1 (5 bases). Germline V lookup: CDR1 GTSNPN, CDR2 SVGIG (reference sequence). The V and J ends lost 3 bases and 3 bases respectively, with 12 bases between them. The CDR3 loop spans 14 amino acids. The variable domain in full, completed from reference TRBV30 and TRBJ1-5, reads SQTIHQWPATLVQPVGSPLSLECTVEGTSNPNLYWYRQAAGRGLQLLFYSVGIGQISSEVPQNLSASRPQDRQFILSSKKLLLSDSGFYLCAWSPKGHNQPQHFGDGTRLSIL.

V gene TRBV6-5 combines with J gene TRBJ2-5, with D possibly matching TRBD2 (6 bases). The length of the CDR3 is 15 residues. The germline CDR1 and CDR2 sequences are MNHEY and SVGAGI. The V end lost 5 bases, the J end lost 0 bases, and 13 bases lay between the germline ends. CDR3 residues: CASSTGGANQETQYF. CDR3 in DNA: TGTGCCAGCAGTACGGGCGGGGCCAACCAAGAGACCCAGTACTTC.

This clonotype has just a few counts. The chain joins TRBV29-1 to TRBJ2-1; D tentatively reads TRBD1 or TRBD2 (6 bases each). This CDR3 has 13 amino acids. The V gene's germline CDR1 is SQVTM and CDR2 ANQGSEA. V shed 4 bases and J shed 5 bases, with 12 bases lying between them. The CDR3 DNA follows: TGCAGCGTTGTAAGGGGGGCCGACAATGAGCAGTTCTTC. It is translated as CSVVRGADNEQFF.

J is TRBJ2-1 and V is TRBV6-1; D possibly corresponds to TRBD1 (5 bases). The V end was cut by 2 bases, the J end by 7 bases, with 6 bases between. Germline-derived CDR1 and CDR2 are MNHNS and SASEGT. The CDR3 has 12 amino acids. CDR3 protein: CASSENRNEQFF. The DNA of the CDR3 is TGTGCCAGCAGTGAAAACAGGAATGAGCAGTTCTTC.

The gene calls are TRBV20-1 and TRBJ1-5; possible D gene TRBD1, 5 bases. The CDR3 has 13 amino acids. V was clipped by 5 bases and J by 6 bases, with 14 bases between them. Germline assignment: CDR1 DFQATT and CDR2 SNEGSKA (reference sequence). The CDR3 region is CSALQGMGQPQHF. The CDR3 DNA reads as TGCAGTGCTCTTCAGGGTATGGGTCAGCCCCAGCATTTT.

The chain combines TRBV29-1 with TRBJ2-7, with a weak D call TRBD2 (5 bases). The J call may not be correct, given that the DNA end is closer to TRBJ2-5. Germline V CDR1 and CDR2: SQVTM, ANQGSEA. The CDR3 length is 14 residues. The CDR3 nucleotides read TGCAGCGTTGAAGATCAAGGACTCGGGGAGACCCAGTACTTC. Its translation: CSVEDQGLGETQYF.

This chain links TRBV20-1 with TRBJ2-1; 8 bases agree with TRBD2. Looked up from germline, CDR1 is DFQATT and CDR2 is SNEGSKA (reference sequence). The CDR3 is 14 amino acids. The trim removed 6 bases at V and 0 bases at J, leaving 4 bases unmatched. The CDR3 nucleotides read TGCAGTGCCACCAGCGGGAGCTCCTACAATGAGCAGTTCTTC. It specifies CSATSGSSYNEQFF.